This T cell receptor (beta chain) was profiled in a study of OX40 agonist ivuxolimab in advanced cancers. Across the whole study: Prior therapy, whether anti-PD-1, anti-PD-L1 or anti-CTLA-4, was allowed, and less than 45% had some. The study, taken as a whole, reports: Compared with CD4+, CD8+ T cells on average had more expanded clones. The specificity for antigen of the expanded peripheral T cells was not determined. Normalized expansion of T-cell clones was also low for some nonresponders.

About this clone: Its antigen is unidentified.

This CDR3 comprises 15 residues. The germline V and J ends were trimmed by 0 bases and 0 bases, with 6 bases remaining between them. Germline CDR1 reads GTSNPN; CDR2 reads SVGIG (reference sequence). Generated by immunoSEQ multiplex PCR, the TCRdb table keeps only in-frame clones and is missing some. Here the sample spans about 69,000 clones, around four fifths being singletons. The sample was CD4+ or CD8+ T cells sorted from blood, taken in a trial of the OX40 agonist ivuxolimab. This clonotype originated in an adult with an advanced solid tumor such as melanoma, head and neck, liver or kidney cancer. This sequence joins TRBV30 and TRBJ2-6, with D maybe TRBD2 (6 bases). The CDR3 loop reads CAWSVGGSGANVLTF. The CDR3 bases are TGTGCCTGGAGTGTGGGGGGCTCTGGGGCCAACGTCCTGACTTTC.